This is a list of T cell receptor beta chains from one sample in a study of T cell changes during pregnancy in multiple sclerosis. Clones were sequenced by immunoSEQ multiplex PCR, and TCRdb holds only the in-frame ones, with some missing. Of approximately 60,000 clones listed, about nine tenths are singletons. The sequenced sample was peripheral blood, obtained in the first trimester of pregnancy. Every receptor here comes from a female donor with multiple sclerosis, enrolled in a pregnancy study. The CDR3 runs from the conserved cysteine through the conserved F or W. D genes are given only for firm matches. The size entry is marked missing in some rows and otherwise reads once, few, many or a size class.

>-|TRBV4-1|-|TRBJ1-4
TGCGCCAGCAGCCAACCAAATGAAAAACTGTTTTTT
CASSQPNEKLFF
>-|TRBV4-1|-|TRBJ2-7
TGCGCCAGCAGCCAAGAAGGGGGGGGTCCCCTTTACGAGCAGTACTTC
CASSQEGGGPLYEQYF
>-|TRBV28|TRBD2|TRBJ2-7
TGTGCCAGCAGTTTTCCGGGGAGTAGCGGGAGGAAAATGCAGTACTTC
CASSFPGSSGRKMQYF
>-|TRBV12-5|-|TRBJ2-1
TGTGCTAGTGGTTTGGAAACTAGCTGGGAGCAGTTCTTC
CASGLETSWEQFF
>-|TRBV5-4|TRBD1|TRBJ1-1
TGTGCCAGCAGCTTGATGCAGGGGGCGAACACTGAAGCTTTCTTT
CASSLMQGANTEAFF
>-|TRBV7-3|TRBD2|TRBJ2-1
TGTGCCAGCAGCTTAAAATTCGGAGGGAGCGGGAGAACGAATGAGCAGTTCTTC
CASSLKFGGSGRTNEQFF
>-|TRBV18|-|TRBJ2-7
TGTGCCAGCTCACCAGAGACAGCAACCTACGAGCAGTACTTC
CASSPETATYEQYF
>-|TRBV7-9|-|TRBJ2-7
TGTGCCAGCAGCCCCCTTGCAGGGGAAGGATCCTTTTCCTACGAGCAGTACTTC
CASSPLAGEGSFSYEQYF
>-|TRBV7-2|TRBD2|TRBJ2-1
TGTGCCAGCAGCTTAGATCTAGCGGGGGCTCGAAATGAGCAGTTCTTC
CASSLDLAGARNEQFF
>-|TRBV19|-|TRBJ2-1
TGTGCCAGTAGGGCCCAGGGGTTGGACAATGAGCAGTTCTTC
CASRAQGLDNEQFF
>-|TRBV7-9|-|TRBJ2-1
TGTGCCAGCAGCTTAGTTGCGGGAAGTGTATCTGAGCAGTTCTTC
CASSLVAGSVSEQFF
>-|TRBV2|TRBD1|TRBJ2-7
TGTGCCAGCAGTGTTGGACAGGGCGAGCAGTACTTC
CASSVGQGEQYF
>-|TRBV4-3|TRBD2|TRBJ2-1
TGCGCCAGCAGCCAAGGGACTAGCGGGAGAGCGGGCGAGCAGTTCTTC
CASSQGTSGRAGEQFF
>few|TRBV30|-|TRBJ1-1
TGTGCCTGGAGTTACGGTCGGACGGGGACTGAAGCTTTCTTT
CAWSYGRTGTEAFF
>-|TRBV6-5|TRBD2|TRBJ2-1
TGTGCCACTAGCGGGAGGTACAATGAGCAGTTCTTC
CATSGRYNEQFF
>-|TRBV15|TRBD1|TRBJ2-7
TGTGCCACCAGCGAGGCAGGGGGATACGAGCAGTACTTC
CATSEAGGYEQYF
>-|TRBV6-4|-|TRBJ2-1
TGTGCCAGCAGTGAGAGCGGTAGCTCCTACAATGAGCAGTTCTTC
CASSESGSSYNEQFF
>once|TRBV9|-|TRBJ2-2
TGTGCCAGCAGCGTAACTAGTTATACCGGGGAGCTGTTTTTT
CASSVTSYTGELFF
>once|TRBV2|-|TRBJ2-1
TGTGCCAGCAGTGAAGGGGCAGCCTCCTACAATGAGCAGTTCTTC
CASSEGAASYNEQFF
>-|TRBV6-6|TRBD1|TRBJ2-7
TGTGCCAGCAAGACAGGGTCCTACGAGCAGTACTTC
CASKTGSYEQYF
>-|TRBV4-2|TRBD2|TRBJ2-1
TGTGCCAGCAGCCAAGGTCCAGCGGGAGGAAACGATGAGCAGTTCTTC
CASSQGPAGGNDEQFF
>few|TRBV28|TRBD2|TRBJ2-3
TGTGCCAGCAGTTTAGGACTAGCGGGAGGCACAGATACGCAGTATTTT
CASSLGLAGGTDTQYF
>-|TRBV6-5|-|TRBJ1-5
TGTGCCAGCGGGAGAGGTAGCAATCAGCCCCAGCATTTT
CASGRGSNQPQHF
>-|TRBV5-1|-|TRBJ2-1
TGCGCCAGCAGGTCGGTGGGGGGGCCAGGCAATGAGCAGTTCTTC
CASRSVGGPGNEQFF
>-|TRBV5-1|-|TRBJ1-1
TGCGCCAGCAGCCCGGACAGTCCCCGGAGTACTGAAGCTTTCTTT
CASSPDSPRSTEAFF
>once|TRBV2|-|TRBJ2-7
TGTGCCAGCAGGGAGGACAGCACCTACGAGCAGTACTTC
CASREDSTYEQYF
>-|TRBV7-9|-|TRBJ1-5
TGTGCCAGCAGCCAACAGGATCGAAATCAGCCCCAGCATTTT
CASSQQDRNQPQHF
>few|TRBV11-2|-|TRBJ2-5
TGTGCCAGCAGCTACTCAAGGACAGTTCGAGGGGAGACCCAGTACTTC
CASSYSRTVRGETQYF
>-|TRBV28|-|TRBJ1-2
TGTGCCAGCAGTTCCCATGAGGACTTGAACTATGGCTACACCTTC
CASSSHEDLNYGYTF
>-|TRBV2|TRBD2|TRBJ2-3
TGTGCCAGCAGTGCACGACTAGCGGGACCCACAGATACGCAGTATTTT
CASSARLAGPTDTQYF
>-|TRBV28|-|TRBJ1-1
TGTGCCAGCAGTCCCTCCCGTGCGGGGAACACTGAAGCTTTCTTT
CASSPSRAGNTEAFF
>-|TRBV7-8|TRBD2|TRBJ2-7
TGTGCCAGCAGCATTCGACCGGGACTAGCGGCCTACGAGCAGTACTTC
CASSIRPGLAAYEQYF
>-|TRBV19|-|TRBJ2-7
TGTGCCAGTAGCGTGCGGCTGGGACACCCTTTTGGCGAGCAGTACTTC
CASSVRLGHPFGEQYF
>-|TRBV30|-|TRBJ2-1
TGTGCCTGGAGTGCCTACTTTAACAATGAGCAGTTCTTC
CAWSAYFNNEQFF
>-|TRBV15|-|TRBJ1-1
TGTGCCACCAGCAGACCCGGGGCGGGGGCCACTGAAGCTTTCTTT
CATSRPGAGATEAFF
>-|TRBV28|-|TRBJ1-1
TGTGCCAGCAGTTTATTGCCGAGCGCTGAAGCTTTCTTT
CASSLLPSAEAFF
>-|TRBV7-9|-|TRBJ1-1
TGTGCCAGCAGCTTGGGCGCCGGGCGGGCAATTTTCTTT
CASSLGAGRAIFF
>-|TRBV18|-|TRBJ2-3
TGTGCCAGCTCACTAGCTAGCACAGATACGCAGTATTTT
CASSLASTDTQYF
>-|TRBV10-3|TRBD1|TRBJ2-3
TGTGCCATCAGTGGAGACAGGGGGGAATTAGATACGCAGTATTTT
CAISGDRGELDTQYF
>few|TRBV18|TRBD1|TRBJ2-2
TGTGCCAGCTCACCATTTCCCCAGACAGGGACGAACACCGGGGAGCTGTTTTTT
CASSPFPQTGTNTGELFF
>once|TRBV18|TRBD2|TRBJ2-7
TGTGCCAGCTCACCGACTAGCGGGAGTTCCTACGAGCAGTACTTC
CASSPTSGSSYEQYF
>-|TRBV14|-|TRBJ2-7
TGTGCCAGCAGCCTGGAGGGCTTCGTGGGAGTCTACGAGCAGTACTTC
CASSLEGFVGVYEQYF
>-|TRBV7-9|-|TRBJ2-7
TGTGCCAGCAGCTGGGACTGGGCTTACGAGCAGTACTTC
CASSWDWAYEQYF
>-|TRBV5-1|-|TRBJ1-1
TGCGCCAGCAGCTTGGGGGGGGGAACTGAAGCTTTCTTT
CASSLGGGTEAFF
>-|TRBV11-2|TRBD2|TRBJ2-3
TGTGCCAGCAGCACGGGGACTAGCGGGATCAGTACAGATACGCAGTATTTT
CASSTGTSGISTDTQYF
>-|TRBV28|-|TRBJ1-4
TGTGCCAGCAGGCCGACCGGGGTGGGCCCTAATGAAAAACTGTTTTTT
CASRPTGVGPNEKLFF
>once|TRBV4-2|TRBD2|TRBJ2-3
TGTGCCAGCAGCCAAGATAAACAGGTGGGAACTAGCGGGAGAACAGATACGCAGTATTTT
CASSQDKQVGTSGRTDTQYF
>once|TRBV27|-|TRBJ2-5
TGTGCCAGCAGTTTATCGTGGCTAGCACGGGAGACCCAGTACTTC
CASSLSWLARETQYF
>-|TRBV4-3|TRBD1|TRBJ1-6
TGCGCCAGCAGCCAAGGGACAGGGCACTCACCCCTCCACTTT
CASSQGTGHSPLHF
>-|TRBV5-1|-|TRBJ2-1
TGCGCCAGCAGCTTGGCGACAGTCAATGAGCAGTTCTTC
CASSLATVNEQFF
>-|TRBV27|-|TRBJ1-4
TGTGCCAGCAGGCCTCACCTCGAGGAAAAACTGTTTTTT
CASRPHLEEKLFF
>-|TRBV30|TRBD2|TRBJ2-7
TGTGCCTGGAGTGAAGCGGGAGGGCCGCGGGAGCAGTACTTC
CAWSEAGGPREQYF
>-|TRBV29-1|TRBD2|TRBJ2-1
TGCAGCGTTGCTACTAGCGGGTTCTACAATGAGCAGTTCTTC
CSVATSGFYNEQFF
>-|TRBV7-9|-|TRBJ1-4
TGTGCCAGCAGCTTTCACGGACAGAGGGAAAAACTGTTTTTT
CASSFHGQREKLFF
>-|TRBV27|-|TRBJ2-4
TGTGCCAGCAGTCTGGGACTAGCCAAAAACATTCAGTACTTC
CASSLGLAKNIQYF